This T cell receptor (beta chain) derives from a study of T cells in narcolepsy. Overall study results and limits: Comparing one patient's CSF and blood CD4+ clonotypes highlighted HCRT- and TRIB2-specific autoreactive clonotypes. Autoreactive clonotypes reportedly recurred in blood of same and different patients, not controls.

The table lists this clone with a few counts. Its target is not known. Produced via immunoSEQ multiplex PCR; TCRdb's table is partial and in-frame only. The repertoire holds 30,000 to 45,000 clones, with around 85% as singletons. The CDR3 loop spans 11 amino acids. The ends were cut back, 5 bases at V and 6 bases at J, with 8 bases in the middle. Germline loops: CDR1 LNHDA, CDR2 SQIVND (reference sequence). The chain employs TRBV19 and TRBJ2-7; D is possibly TRBD1 (5 bases). Sequencing was carried out using CD45RA- memory CD4+ T cells from PBMCs. This receptor was identified in a human donor with narcolepsy. CDR3 region: CASSRQGEQYF. CDR3 coding DNA: TGTGCCAGTAGTCGGCAGGGCGAGCAGTACTTC. Supplemented by reference TRBV19 and TRBJ2-7, the full variable domain reads DGGITQSPKYLFRKEGQNVTLSCEQNLNHDAMYWYRQDPGQGLRLIYYSQIVNDFQKGDIAEGYSVSREKKESFPLTVTSAQKNPTAFYLCASSRQGEQYFGPGTRLTVT.